The rows below give T cell receptor beta chains drawn from one sample of a study of cytomegalovirus exposure and HLA in healthy donors. Measured with immunoSEQ multiplex PCR; TCRdb has only the in-frame clones, and not every one. Here the sample spans over 150,000 clones, roughly 79% being singletons. Sequenced sample: PBMCs. These receptors were obtained from a woman in her forties or fifties in good health and CMV-seropositive. Each CDR3 is given with its conserved first and last residue. A D gene is named only where the DNA matches it firmly. Rows may omit the clone size; those that give it use once, few, many or a size class.

clone_size	d_call	j_call	v_call	cdr3_nt	cdr3_aa
NA	TRBD1	TRBJ2-7	TRBV5-4	TGTGCCAGCAGCTTAACCCCCTGGGACAGCTTATACAAGCAGTACTTC	CASSLTPWDSLYKQYF
NA	NA	TRBJ1-1	TRBV28	TGTGCCAGCAACTTCAACAGACGGAACACTGAAGCTTTCTTT	CASNFNRRNTEAFF
NA	NA	TRBJ2-5	TRBV29-1	TGCAGCGCAGGGATTTCTCAAAAAGAGACCCAGTACTTC	CSAGISQKETQYF
NA	NA	TRBJ2-3	TRBV7-9	TGTGCCAGCAGCCCATCAGGGGTCAGCACAGATACGCAGTATTTT	CASSPSGVSTDTQYF
NA	TRBD1	TRBJ1-1	TRBV19	TGTGCCAGTAGTATAGGACCTGGGACAGGATCGAAAGCTTTCTTT	CASSIGPGTGSKAFF
NA	TRBD1	TRBJ1-1	TRBV28	TGTGCCAGCAGTTTCCAACAGGGGGCCCCTACGGGAGCTTTCTTT	CASSFQQGAPTGAFF
NA	TRBD2	TRBJ2-3	TRBV2	TGTGCCAGCAGGCGGGGGGCTAGCACAGATACGCAGTATTTT	CASRRGASTDTQYF
NA	TRBD1	TRBJ1-1	TRBV18	TGTGCCAGCTCACCACGGGACAGCCGGAACACTGAAGCTTTCTTT	CASSPRDSRNTEAFF
NA	NA	TRBJ1-2	TRBV6-5	TGTGCCAGCAGTTACTCGATAGGGGATGGCTACACCTTC	CASSYSIGDGYTF
NA	TRBD2	TRBJ2-3	TRBV29-1	TGCAGCGTCCCGACTCTAGCGGGGGGGGCAGATACGCAGTATTTT	CSVPTLAGGADTQYF
NA	NA	TRBJ1-1	TRBV9	TGTGCCAGCAGCGGACAGGCGACTGGTGCTGAAGCTTTCTTT	CASSGQATGAEAFF
NA	TRBD1	TRBJ2-5	TRBV18	TGTGCCAGCTCACCATCTATCGGGCCAGGGGGCCAGTACTTC	CASSPSIGPGGQYF
NA	NA	TRBJ1-2	TRBV7-2	TGTGCCAGCGAGGAGACAGTTAACTATGGCTACACCTTC	CASEETVNYGYTF
NA	NA	TRBJ1-3	TRBV7-2	TGTGCCAGCAGCTCCTACGGACAGTCTGGGGACACCATATATTTT	CASSSYGQSGDTIYF
NA	NA	TRBJ2-5	TRBV30	TGTGCCTGGAGCGTGACTACCCGGCGGGAGACCCAGTACTTC	CAWSVTTRRETQYF
NA	TRBD1	TRBJ1-4	TRBV7-9	TGTGCCAGCAGCTTCAGGGACAGAACTTTTGAAAAACTGTTTTTT	CASSFRDRTFEKLFF
NA	TRBD2	TRBJ2-1	TRBV9	TGTGCCAGCAGCGTAGACCCTAGCGGGATTCGTAATGAGCAGTTCTTC	CASSVDPSGIRNEQFF
NA	NA	TRBJ2-3	TRBV28	TGTGCCAGCAGTTTAAACGGGAGACGCACAGATACGCAGTATTTT	CASSLNGRRTDTQYF
few	NA	TRBJ1-2	TRBV2	TGTGCCAGCACCTTGGACAGCTCTAACTATGGCTACACCTTC	CASTLDSSNYGYTF
NA	NA	TRBJ2-1	TRBV9	TGTGCCAGCAGCGTTGCAGGGGATACCTACAATGAGCAGTTCTTC	CASSVAGDTYNEQFF
NA	TRBD1	TRBJ2-2	TRBV19	TGTGCCAGTAGTATAGGTGGGACAGGGACCGGGGAGCTGTTTTTT	CASSIGGTGTGELFF
once	TRBD1	TRBJ2-7	TRBV25-1	TGTGCCAGCAGTGAAGCCCGAGGGACAGGCGGCTACGAGCAGTACTTC	CASSEARGTGGYEQYF
NA	TRBD1	TRBJ2-4	TRBV27	TGTGCCAGCAGTCCACGAGCGACAGGGTTAGCCAAAAACATTCAGTACTTC	CASSPRATGLAKNIQYF
few	TRBD2	TRBJ2-1	TRBV9	TGTGCCAGCAGCGTAGCGGCTAGCGGGATTTTCTACAATGAGCAGTTCTTC	CASSVAASGIFYNEQFF
few	NA	TRBJ2-2	TRBV30	TGTGCCTGGAGTGTAGTCAGGAACACCGGGGAGCTGTTTTTT	CAWSVVRNTGELFF
NA	TRBD2	TRBJ2-1	TRBV5-6	TGTGCCAGCAGCTTGGCGTCGTCTCCGGGACTAGCGTTAAATGAGCAGTTCTTC	CASSLASSPGLALNEQFF
NA	NA	TRBJ1-6	TRBV2	TGTGCCAGCACCCCCGCCCCGGGGGGGTTAGATTCACCCCTCCACTTT	CASTPAPGGLDSPLHF
NA	NA	TRBJ2-3	TRBV28	TGTGCCAGCAGCGTTGTTGAGGGAAGCACAGATACGCAGTATTTT	CASSVVEGSTDTQYF
NA	NA	TRBJ1-5	TRBV27	TGTGCCAGTTCTCCGGGAAGGAGCAATCAGCCCCAGCATTTT	CASSPGRSNQPQHF
NA	NA	TRBJ2-7	TRBV6-5	TGTGCCAGCTTTGACTTGGACGGGACCTACGAGCAGTACTTC	CASFDLDGTYEQYF
NA	TRBD1	TRBJ1-1	TRBV4-1	TGCGCCAGCAGCGCTTCCAGGGGGCCGGGGTTGTACACTGAAGCTTTCTTT	CASSASRGPGLYTEAFF
NA	NA	TRBJ1-2	TRBV30	TGTGCCTGGAGCCTCAAATCGAGGGTTTATGGCTACACCTTC	CAWSLKSRVYGYTF
NA	NA	TRBJ1-1	TRBV25-1	TGTGCCAGCAGTGAATTGAGGAGGGGAGTCGGCACTGAAGCTTTCTTT	CASSELRRGVGTEAFF
NA	NA	TRBJ1-4	TRBV29-1	TGCAGCGTTTCGGGGGATAATGAAAAACTGTTTTTT	CSVSGDNEKLFF
once	NA	TRBJ1-1	TRBV7-3	TGTGCCAGCAGTCCAACCAGCGGGACTGAAGCTTTCTTT	CASSPTSGTEAFF
NA	NA	TRBJ1-1	TRBV30	TGTGCCTGGTCCCTCCCCCCGAACACTGAAGCTTTCTTT	CAWSLPPNTEAFF
once	TRBD1	TRBJ1-2	TRBV29-1	TGCAGCGTTTCGGACAGGGGCGGAGGTGGCTACACCTTC	CSVSDRGGGGYTF
NA	TRBD2	TRBJ2-5	TRBV4-3	TGCGCCAGCAGCCTTGGGACTAGCGATGAGACCCAGTACTTC	CASSLGTSDETQYF
few	NA	TRBJ2-3	TRBV5-6	TGTGCCAGCAGCTTAATTGGCCTCGGGAGTGGGAGGACAGATACGCAGTATTTT	CASSLIGLGSGRTDTQYF
once	TRBD1	TRBJ2-1	TRBV9	TGTGCCAGCAGCGGAGCACAGGGGGACCTTTACAATGAGCAGTTCTTC	CASSGAQGDLYNEQFF
few	NA	TRBJ1-1	TRBV29-1	TGCAGCGTTGCTGACAGGACGCCCACTGAAGCTTTCTTT	CSVADRTPTEAFF
NA	NA	TRBJ2-5	TRBV7-2	TGTGCCAGCAGCCAACAAGAGACCCAGTACTTC	CASSQQETQYF
NA	NA	TRBJ2-1	TRBV21-1	TGTGCCAGCAGCAACCGTATCGGGACAGGGGATATGAGTGAGCAGTTCTTC	CASSNRIGTGDMSEQFF
NA	NA	TRBJ1-1	TRBV11-2	TGTGCCAGCAGCCTACTTTATGCGGGGGCGAACACTGAAGCTTTCTTT	CASSLLYAGANTEAFF
NA	NA	TRBJ2-7	TRBV7-5	TGTGCCAGAAGCTTACGGTTAATCGATCCGGGGGGGCTTTCGCGGGAGCAGTACTTC	CARSLRLIDPGGLSREQYF
NA	TRBD1	TRBJ1-1	TRBV7-3	TGTGCCAGCAGCCCGACTGGGACAGGGAACACTGAAGCTTTCTTT	CASSPTGTGNTEAFF
many	NA	TRBJ1-4	TRBV4-3	TGCGCCAGCTCACGGGTTCCGGAAAAACTGTTTTTT	CASSRVPEKLFF
NA	TRBD2	TRBJ2-1	TRBV4-2	TGTGCCAGCAGCCAAGTTGCGGGAGGGCCGGGGAATGAGCAGTTCTTC	CASSQVAGGPGNEQFF
NA	NA	TRBJ2-5	TRBV25-1	TGTGCCAGCAGTGGAGGATTGGGGCCCCAAGAGACCCAGTACTTC	CASSGGLGPQETQYF
NA	NA	TRBJ2-6	TRBV6-5	TGTGCCAGCAGACCGCGGAACTCTGGGGCCAACGTCCTGACTTTC	CASRPRNSGANVLTF
NA	NA	TRBJ1-1	TRBV19	TGTGCCAGTAGTAAAGCCAGGGTTGATGAAGCTTTCTTT	CASSKARVDEAFF
NA	TRBD1	TRBJ1-4	TRBV14	TGTGCCAGCAGCCTAAGACAGGGGTTTAATGAAAAACTGTTTTTT	CASSLRQGFNEKLFF
NA	NA	TRBJ1-2	TRBV28	TGTGCCAGCAGTTTTCAGGATAACAGGATCTATGGCTACACCTTC	CASSFQDNRIYGYTF
few	TRBD1	TRBJ2-2	TRBV11-2	TGTGCCAGCAGCCGACAGGGAGCCACCGGGGAGCTGTTTTTT	CASSRQGATGELFF
NA	TRBD1	TRBJ1-1	TRBV30	TGTGCCTGGAGACAGAGTTCCAGGGGGCGAGCTTTCTTT	CAWRQSSRGRAFF